These 16 T cell receptor beta chains were all obtained from the same sample, sequenced in a study of blood T cell repertoires in COVID-19. This table comes from immunoSEQ multiplex PCR, and its TCRdb copy is limited to in-frame clones, with some not included. The sample has about 370,000 clones, more than 70% seen once; the top ten hold roughly 10%. Sequenced: peripheral blood. These receptors were taken from a woman between 25 and 40 years old with COVID-19, enrolled during active disease.

The V gene is TRBV28, the J gene TRBJ2-1; 7 bases are a match to TRBD1. Unmatched junction bases numbered 6, after V lost 5 bases and J lost 2 bases. This CDR3 is built from 15 residues. CDR1 is MDHEN and CDR2 is SYDVKM in the germline V gene. CDR3 sequence (DNA): TGTGCCAGCAGTGCCGGACAGGCCACCTACAATGAGCAGTTCTTC. Translating gives CASSAGQATYNEQFF. Full variable domain (outside the CDR3, taken from reference TRBV28 and TRBJ2-1): DVKVTQSSRYLVKRTGEKVFLECVQDMDHENMFWYRQDPGLGLRLIYFSYDVKMKEKGDIPEGYSVSREKKERFSLILESASTNQTSMYLCASSAGQATYNEQFFGPGTRLTVL.

The CDR3 nucleotides are TGTGCCAGCAGCGACCGCCTCCAAGGGGGCGATGGCTACACCTTC. Translated: CASSDRLQGGDGYTF. This chain uses TRBV7-2 with TRBJ1-2; TRBD1 matches at 7 bases. Germline CDR1 and CDR2: SGHTA and FQGNSA. V was clipped by 5 bases and J by 6 bases; unmatched bases: 12. This CDR3 is built from 15 residues.

V and J are TRBV7-9 and TRBJ1-5; D not resolved. This CDR3 region has 16 residues. Germline assignment: CDR1 SEHNR and CDR2 FQNEAQ (reference sequence). Between the trimmed V and J ends, which lost 2 bases and 3 bases, there was a span of 14 bases. The CDR3 DNA reads as TGTGCCAGCAGCTTATCCAGGAAGCCCCCCAATCAGCCCCAGCATTTT. Translated: CASSLSRKPPNQPQHF. The full variable domain, its missing parts supplied by reference TRBV7-9 and TRBJ1-5, is DTGVSQNPRHKITKRGQNVTFRCDPISEHNRLYWYRQTLGQGPEFLTYFQNEAQLEKSRLLSDRFSAERPKGSFSTLEIQRTEQGDSAMYLCASSLSRKPPNQPQHFGDGTRLSIL.

The rearrangement joins TRBV7-9 to TRBJ2-5; 8 bases map to TRBD2. V lost 8 bases, J lost 4 bases, and 9 bases stayed unmatched. CDR1 is SEHNR and CDR2 is FQNEAQ in the germline V gene (reference sequence). CDR3 size: 14 residues. CDR3 protein: CASGALREGETQYF. CDR3 bases: TGTGCCAGCGGTGCTCTACGGGAGGGAGAGACCCAGTACTTC.

The rearrangement uses TRBV7-2 and TRBJ2-1; tentatively, D is TRBD1 (6 bases). This CDR3 has 13 residues. Trimming took 8 bases from V and 1 from J, leaving 9 bases between them. The germline gives CDR1 SGHTA, CDR2 FQGNSA. CDR3 sequence reads: CASPRGSYNEQFF. The CDR3 DNA follows: TGTGCCAGCCCTAGGGGGTCCTACAATGAGCAGTTCTTC.

The chain links TRBV9 to TRBJ2-3; 9 nucleotides match TRBD2. CDR1 and CDR2 from the germline V gene are SGDLS and YYNGEE. J lost 4 bases, V lost 6 bases, and 9 bases had no gene match. The CDR3 is 15 residues long. In DNA form, the CDR3 reads TGTGCCAGCAATCCGATGACTAGCGGCCCAGATACGCAGTATTTT. It encodes CASNPMTSGPDTQYF.

This sequence joins TRBV2 and TRBJ2-2; 7 bases match TRBD2. Trimming took 4 bases from V and 4 from J; bases not matched to a gene: 12. Looked up from germline, CDR1 is SNHLY and CDR2 is FYNNEI. This CDR3 is built from 17 residues. The CDR3 sequence: CASSVWGRAVSTGELFF. The DNA of the CDR3 is TGTGCCAGCAGTGTATGGGGGAGGGCAGTGTCCACCGGGGAGCTGTTTTTT.

This clone was seen a single time. The chain links TRBV29-1 to TRBJ1-4; 7 positions agree with TRBD1. Trimming at V came to 6 bases and at J to 5 bases, leaving 6 bases not matched to a gene. This CDR3 spans 13 amino acids. Germline V gene sequence: CDR1 SQVTM, CDR2 ANQGSEA. The CDR3 nucleotides are TGCAGCGTCCGGGACAGAGAGAATGAAAAACTGTTTTTT. Translated, it gives CSVRDRENEKLFF.

The V call is TRBV5-6, the J call TRBJ2-7, with 11 bases fitting TRBD1. Germline V CDR1 and CDR2: SGHDT, YYEEEE. CDR3 length equals 13 residues. Trimming at V came to 3 bases and at J to 5 bases, leaving 1 base not matched to a gene. CDR3 coding DNA: TGTGCCAGCAGCTGGGGACAGGGGGACGAGCAGTACTTC. Encoded protein: CASSWGQGDEQYF. Full variable domain (rest looked up from reference TRBV5-6 and TRBJ2-7): DAGVTQSPTHLIKTRGQQVTLRCSPKSGHDTVSWYQQALGQGPQFIFQYYEEEERQRGNFPDRFSGHQFPNYSSELNVNALLLGDSALYLCASSWGQGDEQYFGPGTRLTVT.

The V call is TRBV18, the J call TRBJ2-1; 10 bases fit TRBD2. The CDR3 is 13 amino acids. V shed 4 bases and J 8 bases; nucleotides not matched to a gene: 2. Germline V CDR1 and CDR2: KGHSH, LQKENI. Here the CDR3 reads CASSLGTSDEQFF. Written as DNA, the CDR3 is TGTGCCAGCTCACTCGGGACTAGCGATGAGCAGTTCTTC.

The chain employs TRBV5-4 and TRBJ1-4; D is undetermined. Trimming stripped 9 bases from V and 0 bases from J, with 12 bases between. CDR1 is SGHNT and CDR2 is YYREEE in the germline V gene (reference sequence). This CDR3 has 14 amino acids. The CDR3 DNA reads TGTGCCACCCCCCCGGGGACAACTAATGAAAAACTGTTTTTT. Protein sequence: CATPPGTTNEKLFF.

J is TRBJ2-1 and V is TRBV28; perhaps TRBD2 as D (5 bases). Trimming removed 1 base at V and 2 bases at J, with 9 bases between. The CDR3 is 15 residues long. CDR1 is MDHEN, CDR2 SYDVKM, per germline. CDR3: CASSLSGNTYNEQFF. DNA of the CDR3: TGTGCCAGCAGTTTATCCGGGAACACCTACAATGAGCAGTTCTTC.

This chain uses TRBV3-1 (or the pseudogene TRBV3-2) with TRBJ2-5, with 14 bases identical to TRBD2. With 4 bases clipped from V and 7 bases from J, the junction kept 8 bases outside the gene matches. Germline V gives CDR1 LGHDT, CDR2 YNNKEL (reference sequence). The CDR3 runs to 16 residues. CDR3 loop: CASSRGLAGGMGTQYF. The CDR3 bases are TGTGCCAGCAGCCGAGGACTAGCGGGAGGTATGGGGACCCAGTACTTC.

The V and J genes are TRBV19 and TRBJ2-7; 7 nucleotides match TRBD1. The V and J ends lost 9 bases and 1 base, in that order; junction bases with no gene match: 3. Germline V lookup: CDR1 LNHDA, CDR2 SQIVND (reference sequence). The CDR3 consists of 12 residues. The CDR3, as DNA: TGTGCCAGCGGGGACAGATCCTACGAGCAGTACTTC. This sequence encodes CASGDRSYEQYF.

The rearrangement uses TRBV15 and TRBJ2-2; TRBD2 matches at 11 bases. The CDR3 totals 17 residues. Trimming took 0 bases from V and 6 from J; bases not matched to a gene: 6. CDR1 is LNHNV and CDR2 is YYDKDF in the germline V gene (reference sequence). CDR3 in DNA: TGTGCCACCAGCAGAGATTTAGCGGGAGGGCCCGCCGGGGAGCTGTTTTTT. Its translation is CATSRDLAGGPAGELFF.

This chain uses TRBV18 with TRBJ1-2; 10 nucleotides align to TRBD1. This CDR3 contains 17 residues. Germline lookup yields CDR1 KGHSH and CDR2 LQKENI. V lost 3 bases and J lost 8; bases outside the gene matches: 15. The CDR3 nucleotides are TGTGCCAGCTCACCCGTCCCGGGACAGGGGACGGCTAGGGGCTACACCTTC. Translated: CASSPVPGQGTARGYTF.